This record covers a single TCR beta chain. The sample is drawn from a study of blood T cell repertoires in COVID-19. Study-wide context: Researchers got acute and convalescent COVID-19 samples from the United States, Italy and Spain.

As originally analysed: The assay estimated nucleated cells by amplifying reference gene primers. Assay: immunoSEQ multiplex PCR; the TCRdb copy retains only in-frame clones and omits some. For V, J and clone size, that table is used; D and trimming come from the DNA. The table has about 240,000 clones, 82% seen once; the top ten hold approximately 3.2%. V was pared by 4 bases and J by 8 bases, with 14 bases between. CDR3 length: 13 residues. This receptor was taken from a woman aged 18-29 years with acute or convalescent COVID-19. J is TRBJ1-2 and V is TRBV12-3 or TRBV12-4; no reliable D call. The specimen sequenced was peripheral blood. CDR3 residues: CASSSGLLVGYTF. In DNA form, the CDR3 reads TGTGCCAGCAGTTCGGGTCTGCTCGTGGGCTACACCTTC.